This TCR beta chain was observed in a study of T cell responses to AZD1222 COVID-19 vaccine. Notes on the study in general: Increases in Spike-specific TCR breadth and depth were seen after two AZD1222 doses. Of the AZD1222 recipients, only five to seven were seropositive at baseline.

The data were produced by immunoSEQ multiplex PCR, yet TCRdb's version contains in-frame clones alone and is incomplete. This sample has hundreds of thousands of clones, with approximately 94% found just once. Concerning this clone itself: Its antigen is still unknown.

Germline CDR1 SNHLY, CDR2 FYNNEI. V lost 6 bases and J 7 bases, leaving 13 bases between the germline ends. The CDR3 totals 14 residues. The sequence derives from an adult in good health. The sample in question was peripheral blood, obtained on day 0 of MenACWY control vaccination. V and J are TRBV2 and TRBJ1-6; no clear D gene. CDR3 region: CASSLDGQNSPLHF. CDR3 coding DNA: TGTGCCAGCAGCTTGGACGGTCAAAATTCACCCCTCCACTTT. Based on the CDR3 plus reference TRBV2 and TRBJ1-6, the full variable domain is EPEVTQTPSHQVTQMGQEVILRCVPISNHLYFYWYRQILGQKVEFLVSFYNNEISEKSEIFDDQFSVERPDGSNFTLKIRSTKLEDSAMYFCASSLDGQNSPLHFGNGTRLTVT.